These T cell receptor beta chains were read from a single sample in a study of CD8 T cells in ankylosing spondylitis. TCRdb reprocessed the 5' RACE reads with MiXCR, giving one entry per CDR3 protein. The data hold about 240,000 distinct CDR3 sequences, with around a tenth observed a single time. Specimen: blood, either unsorted or a sorted T cell fraction (not recorded which). The receptors derive from a male donor with ankylosing spondylitis or in good health (not recorded which). Both conserved end residues are part of each CDR3. A D gene is named only where the DNA matches it firmly. For some rows the clone size is stated as once, few or many, or as a class when expanded; others skip it.

cdr3_aa cdr3_nt cdr3_length j_call d_call clone_size v_call
CSVLAGVTDTQYF TGCAGCGTTCTAGCGGGAGTCACAGATACGCAGTATTTT 13 TRBJ2-3 TRBD2 few TRBV29-1
CSVEDQGGLSEQFF TGCAGCGTTGAAGATCAGGGAGGGCTAAGTGAGCAGTTCTTC 14 TRBJ2-1 TRBD2 once TRBV29-1
CASSYPGPETQYF TGTGCCAGCAGCTATCCGGGCCCAGAGACCCAGTACTTC 13 TRBJ2-5 . few TRBV11-2
CASSRDSTTYEQYF TGCGCCAGCAGCCGGGACTCTACCACCTACGAGCAGTACTTC 14 TRBJ2-7 . medium-sized TRBV5-1
CASSYGQGVGNQPQHF TGTGCCAGCAGTTATGGACAGGGCGTCGGCAATCAGCCCCAGCATTTT 16 TRBJ1-5 TRBD1 many TRBV12-3/TRBV12-4
CSVTSSIDSYEAFF TGCAGCGTCACCAGTTCTATTGACAGCTATGAAGCTTTCTTT 14 TRBJ1-1 . many TRBV29-1
CSVSQGGGETQYF TGCAGCGTATCACAGGGCGGGGGAGAGACCCAGTACTTC 13 TRBJ2-5 . many TRBV29-1
CAISESRSQENQGSHEQFF TGTGCCATCAGTGAGTCTCGGTCCCAGGAGAACCAGGGTTCCCATGAGCAGTTCTTC 19 TRBJ2-1 . many TRBV10-3
CATSRDGKIAEKLFF TGTGCCACCAGCAGAGATGGGAAGATAGCGGAAAAACTGTTTTTT 15 TRBJ1-4 . . TRBV15
CASSYPGGRVEKLFF TGTGCCAGCAGCTACCCTGGGGGGCGCGTTGAAAAACTGTTTTTT 15 TRBJ1-4 . few TRBV7-9
CASSRPPGNEQFF TGCGCCAGCAGCCGACCCCCGGGGAATGAGCAGTTCTTC 13 TRBJ2-1 . many TRBV5-1
CASSSTSGGGEQYF TGCGCCAGCAGCTCAACTAGCGGAGGAGGGGAGCAGTACTTC 14 TRBJ2-7 TRBD2 many TRBV5-1
CASSLVGTGSGYTF TGTGCCAGCAGCTTAGTCGGGACAGGTAGTGGCTACACCTTC 14 TRBJ1-2 TRBD1 . TRBV7-6
CASSPSIFNSYEQYF TGTGCCAGCAGCCCCTCTATATTCAACTCCTACGAGCAGTACTTC 15 TRBJ2-7 . many TRBV28
CASSQWGTALTGELFF TGTGCCAGCAGCCAGTGGGGGACAGCGCTCACCGGGGAGCTGTTTTTT 16 TRBJ2-2 TRBD1 many TRBV3-1
CASSSSSLQYF TGTGCCAGCAGTTCCTCGTCTCTGCAGTACTTC 11 TRBJ2-7 . many TRBV12-3/TRBV12-4
CASSPTEPSGSHKNIQYF TGTGCCAGCAGTCCCACCGAACCTAGCGGGAGCCACAAAAACATTCAGTACTTC 18 TRBJ2-4 TRBD2 few TRBV28
CASSEVLSGTPKETQYF TGTGCCAGCAGTGAAGTCTTATCGGGTACTCCTAAAGAGACCCAGTACTTC 17 TRBJ2-5 . few TRBV6-1
CASSSTGGITEAFF TGTGCCAGCAGCTCTACAGGGGGCATCACTGAAGCTTTCTTT 14 TRBJ1-1 TRBD1 many TRBV7-8
CASSLGGRVEQYF TGTGCCAGCAGCTTAGGGGGGCGGGTAGAGCAGTACTTC 13 TRBJ2-7 . few TRBV11-2
CASSQTAWGGATDTQYF TGCGCCAGCAGCCAGACCGCATGGGGGGGTGCGACAGATACGCAGTATTTT 17 TRBJ2-3 TRBD2 many TRBV4-1
CSVEGGLSGGALKFDEQFF TGCAGCGTTGAAGGGGGTCTTAGCGGGGGGGCTTTAAAGTTCGATGAGCAGTTCTTC 19 TRBJ2-1 TRBD2 few TRBV29-1
CSASKGGYSNSPLHF TGCAGTGCTAGTAAGGGGGGCTATTCTAATTCACCCCTCCACTTT 15 TRBJ1-6 . many TRBV20-1
CASSQTTQGGNIQYF TGCGCCAGCAGCCAAACCACACAAGGAGGGAACATTCAGTACTTC 15 TRBJ2-4 . medium-sized TRBV4-1
CASSTGTHYQPQHF TGTGCCAGCAGCACGGGAACCCATTATCAGCCCCAGCATTTT 14 TRBJ1-5 . many TRBV12-3/TRBV12-4
CSVDGPSHPTNYGYTF TGCAGCGTTGATGGGCCAAGCCACCCTACAAACTATGGCTACACCTTC 16 TRBJ1-2 . many TRBV29-1
CASSEFGFSGNTIYF TGTGCCAGCAGTGAATTCGGGTTCTCTGGAAACACCATATATTTT 15 TRBJ1-3 . many TRBV25-1
CATSRDLWTGELFF TGTGCCACCAGCAGAGATCTTTGGACCGGGGAGCTGTTTTTT 14 TRBJ2-2 . . TRBV15
CASSLGLGESYNEQFF TGTGCCAGCAGCCTAGGGTTGGGCGAAAGCTACAATGAGCAGTTCTTC 16 TRBJ2-1 . . TRBV5-8
CASGQGSYEQYF TGTGCCAGCGGACAGGGCTCCTACGAGCAGTACTTC 12 TRBJ2-7 TRBD1 few TRBV27
CATSSGGNGETQYF TGTGCCACCAGCAGTGGGGGTAACGGAGAGACCCAGTACTTC 14 TRBJ2-5 . many TRBV15
CSGTGLAKNIQYF TGCAGTGGGACAGGGCTAGCCAAAAACATTCAGTACTTC 13 TRBJ2-4 TRBD1 many TRBV20-1
CASSSLRALGKNIQYF TGTGCCAGCAGTTCCCTAAGGGCTCTTGGCAAAAACATTCAGTACTTC 16 TRBJ2-4 . few TRBV28
CASSLDGGRASEQFF TGCGCCAGCAGCTTGGATGGCGGGAGGGCCAGTGAGCAGTTCTTC 15 TRBJ2-1 TRBD2 many TRBV5-1
CASSTRGHGEKLFF TGTGCCAGCAGCACAAGGGGGCATGGTGAAAAACTGTTTTTT 14 TRBJ1-4 TRBD1 . TRBV6-1
CASSPGPGRANYGYTF TGCGCCAGCAGCCCAGGTCCGGGGCGGGCTAACTATGGCTACACCTTC 16 TRBJ1-2 . many TRBV5-1
CASSLGTGQHGYEQYF TGCGCCAGCAGCCTCGGGACAGGGCAACATGGGTACGAGCAGTACTTC 16 TRBJ2-7 TRBD1 . TRBV5-1